A selection of T cell receptor beta chains follows, all from one sample in a study of shared clonotypes between healthy human individuals. The method was immunoSEQ multiplex PCR; TCRdb's version includes in-frame clones alone and lacks a portion of them. The sample lists 1,400,000 or so clones, approximately 98.5% seen once, with about 0.34% in the top ten. Sequencing was performed on naive CD4+ T cells sorted from blood. The receptors here all came from a man aged 25-45 years in good health. CDR3s include the opening cysteine and the closing phenylalanine or tryptophan. A D gene is named only where the DNA matches it firmly. Size is omitted from some rows. Given values are once, few, many or a class for expanded clones.

16,TRBV19,TRBJ2-1,.,TRBD1,TGTGCCATTAGTCGAACCGGGACAGGCCCCTACAATGAGCAGTTCTTC,CAISRTGTGPYNEQFF
14,TRBV9,TRBJ1-2,.,.,TGTGCCAGCAGCATCCAACAGGGAAACTATGGCTACACCTTC,CASSIQQGNYGYTF
14,TRBV6-5,TRBJ2-1,.,.,TGTGCCAGCAGTTACTCCTTGTCCTTCAATGAGCAGTTCTTC,CASSYSLSFNEQFF
14,TRBV27,TRBJ2-3,.,.,TGTGCCAGCAGGCCAAGACAGTCCACAAATACGCAGTATTTT,CASRPRQSTNTQYF
15,TRBV11-2,TRBJ2-1,.,.,TGTGCCAGCAGCCTAGATGGGACCTTGAGGGATGAGCAGTTCTTC,CASSLDGTLRDEQFF
16,TRBV10-2,TRBJ1-1,.,.,TGCGCCAGCAGTGAGTCGATTGGGACTCTTAGGGCTGAAGCTTTCTTT,CASSESIGTLRAEAFF
15,TRBV5-1,TRBJ2-5,.,.,TGCGCCAGCAGCCCCATTCGCGTTTACCAAGAGACCCAGTACTTC,CASSPIRVYQETQYF
11,TRBV2,TRBJ2-1,.,.,TGTGCCAGCACCGGGGACAATGAGCAGTTCTTC,CASTGDNEQFF
13,TRBV5-1,TRBJ1-2,once,TRBD1,TGCGCCAGCAGCCCCGGGACAGGGTATGGCTACACCTTC,CASSPGTGYGYTF
16,TRBV7-9,TRBJ2-1,.,TRBD2,TGTGCCAGCGGGTGGGGGACTATTACTGTGGGCAATGAGCAGTTCTTC,CASGWGTITVGNEQFF
14,TRBV7-5,TRBJ2-5,.,.,TGTGTCAGAAGCCCGGGTCAGGCCCAAGAGACCCAGTACTTC,CVRSPGQAQETQYF
16,TRBV18,TRBJ2-7,.,TRBD1,TGTGCCAGCTCACCTATAAGGGACAGGGCTACCTACGAGCAGTACTTC,CASSPIRDRATYEQYF
17,TRBV5-4,TRBJ2-2,once,TRBD1,TGTGCCAGCAGCCCGGGACAGGGGGTAGCGGACACCGGGGAGCTGTTTTTT,CASSPGQGVADTGELFF
15,TRBV28,TRBJ2-7,.,TRBD2,TGTGCCAGCAGGGGGGCGATGAGCGGGAGGAACGAGCAGTACTTC,CASRGAMSGRNEQYF
14,TRBV7-8,TRBJ2-4,.,TRBD2,TGTGCCAGCAGCTTTACTAGCGGCAAAAACATTCAGTACTTC,CASSFTSGKNIQYF
15,TRBV5-1,TRBJ2-2,.,.,TGCGCCAGCAGCTTGGCCCTGAGCGGCACCGGGGAGCTGTTTTTT,CASSLALSGTGELFF
16,TRBV25-1,TRBJ2-7,.,TRBD2,TGTGCCAGCAGTGAATTAGCGGGACTAGCGGTCTACGAGCAGTACTTC,CASSELAGLAVYEQYF
14,TRBV29-1,TRBJ2-5,.,.,TGCAGCGTTGGTTTCAGGGTAGTAATGGAGACCCAGTACTTC,CSVGFRVVMETQYF
12,TRBV19,TRBJ2-7,.,.,TGTGCCAGTAGTGCAGACTCCTACGAGCAGTACTTC,CASSADSYEQYF
16,TRBV6-1,TRBJ1-5,.,TRBD1,TGTGCCAGCAGTGAATTTGGGACAGGGTACAATCAGCCCCAGCATTTT,CASSEFGTGYNQPQHF
13,TRBV7-8,TRBJ1-1,.,.,TGTGCCAGCAGCTTAGAGGCGGGGAAGGAAGCTTTCTTT,CASSLEAGKEAFF
17,TRBV5-6,TRBJ2-2,.,TRBD1,TGTGCCAGCAGCTTGGCCGAAGACAGGGTTTGGACCGGGGAGCTGTTTTTT,CASSLAEDRVWTGELFF
15,TRBV11-2,TRBJ2-2,.,.,TGTGCCAGCAGCTTGAGATTGACGAACACCGGGGAGCTGTTTTTT,CASSLRLTNTGELFF
16,TRBV4-2,TRBJ2-4,.,TRBD2,TGTGCCAGCAGCCAGGGACTAGGGTCGGTCAAAAACATTCAGTACTTC,CASSQGLGSVKNIQYF
18,TRBV19,TRBJ2-5,.,TRBD2,TGTGCCAGTAGTATGATGGGACTAGCGGGAGGCCCTCCGACGAGGCAGTACTTC,CASSMMGLAGGPPTRQYF
16,TRBV5-1,TRBJ2-3,.,TRBD2,TGCGCCAGCAGCTTCACTACTAGCGGGAGTGCAGATACGCAGTATTTT,CASSFTTSGSADTQYF
13,TRBV7-3,TRBJ2-2,.,.,TGTGCCAGCAGCTCGGGACTTCTCCGGGAGCTGTTTTTT,CASSSGLLRELFF
16,TRBV29-1,TRBJ2-1,.,TRBD2,TGCAGCGCCCGGGGGGCGACTAGCGGGAGGTACAATGAGCAGTTCTTC,CSARGATSGRYNEQFF
15,TRBV5-4,TRBJ1-1,.,.,TGTGCCAGCAGCGAGGAGAGGAGAGGGAACACTGAAGCTTTCTTT,CASSEERRGNTEAFF
17,TRBV9,TRBJ2-5,.,TRBD2,TGTGCCAGCAGCGTTGGACTAGCGGGAACGGTAGGAGAGACCCAGTACTTC,CASSVGLAGTVGETQYF
13,TRBV7-3,TRBJ1-2,.,.,TGTGCCAGCAGCTTAGGAGAGGGGTATGGCTACACCTTC,CASSLGEGYGYTF
15,TRBV13,TRBJ2-7,.,.,TGTGCCAGCAGCTTAAATTTTCCCCATTCCTACGAGCAGTACTTC,CASSLNFPHSYEQYF
17,TRBV19,TRBJ1-5,.,TRBD1,TGTGCCAGTAGTTCCTGGGCGGGACAGGGACTAGGCCAGCCCCAGCATTTT,CASSSWAGQGLGQPQHF
14,TRBV28,TRBJ1-5,.,.,TGTGCCAGCACACCTGCAGGGTCCAATCAGCCCCAGCATTTT,CASTPAGSNQPQHF
14,TRBV7-8,TRBJ2-2,.,.,TGTGCCAGCAGCTTAGCGAGGGGGACCGGGGAGCTGTTTTTT,CASSLARGTGELFF
16,TRBV4-2,TRBJ2-6,.,.,TGTGCCAGCAGCCAAGTCCAGGGCTCTGGGGCCAACGTCCTGACTTTC,CASSQVQGSGANVLTF
17,TRBV5-5,TRBJ2-3,.,TRBD2,TGTGCCAGCAGCTTGCCCGGGACTAGCGGCCGCACAGATACGCAGTATTTT,CASSLPGTSGRTDTQYF
14,TRBV5-1,TRBJ2-7,.,.,TGCGCCAGCAGCACCCCGGGGCGAACCTACGAGCAGTACTTC,CASSTPGRTYEQYF
11,TRBV6-1,TRBJ2-7,.,.,TGTGCCAGCAGTGATCTCTACGAGCAGTACTTC,CASSDLYEQYF
15,TRBV7-2,TRBJ2-7,.,.,TGTGCCAGCAGCTCGAAGGGTCGCCTAAACTACGAGCAGTACTTC,CASSSKGRLNYEQYF
18,TRBV6-1,TRBJ2-2,once,TRBD2,TGTGCCAGCAGTGAAGTGGGACTAGCGGGAAGCAACACCGGGGAGCTGTTTTTT,CASSEVGLAGSNTGELFF
14,TRBV2,TRBJ2-4,.,.,TGTGCCAGCAGTGAAGGCCCTCTCGGAAACATTCAGTACTTC,CASSEGPLGNIQYF
15,TRBV28,TRBJ2-7,.,TRBD1,TGTGCCAGCAGTCTCCCGGGACAGGGTAATTACGAGCAGTACTTC,CASSLPGQGNYEQYF
17,TRBV7-9,TRBJ1-5,.,TRBD1,TGTGCCAGCAGTCGAGCGGGATGGAACAGGGGTTATCAGCCCCAGCATTTT,CASSRAGWNRGYQPQHF
13,TRBV9,TRBJ2-1,.,.,TGTGCCAGCAGCGTAGGGGGGGTGAATGAGCAGTTCTTC,CASSVGGVNEQFF
20,TRBV5-5,TRBJ2-1,.,TRBD2,TGTGCCAGCAGCTCACACAGCGGGACTACCCTAAACTATATCTACAATGAGCAGTTCTTC,CASSSHSGTTLNYIYNEQFF
15,TRBV30,TRBJ1-5,.,.,TGTGCCTGGAGCCCTATTCGGGATTTCTATCAGCCCCAGCATTTT,CAWSPIRDFYQPQHF
14,TRBV28,TRBJ1-2,.,.,TGTGCCAGCACCCAACGGGAGAGACTTTTTGGCTACACCTTC,CASTQRERLFGYTF
14,TRBV30,TRBJ2-1,.,TRBD2,TGTGCCTGGAGTGGGACTAGCGGGATACATGAGCAGTTCTTC,CAWSGTSGIHEQFF
16,TRBV7-2,TRBJ2-3,.,TRBD2,TGTGCCAGCAGCTCCAGGACTAGGCTGGACACAGATACGCAGTATTTT,CASSSRTRLDTDTQYF
12,TRBV10-2,TRBJ2-7,.,.,TGCGCCAGCACGATGCAGGGGTACGAGCAGTACTTC,CASTMQGYEQYF
14,TRBV5-1,TRBJ2-5,.,.,TGCGCCAGCAGCTTGGCCTTCGCACAAGAGACCCAGTACTTC,CASSLAFAQETQYF
16,TRBV18,TRBJ1-4,once,TRBD1,TGTGCCAGCTCACTAATCCACAGGGGATCTAATGAAAAACTGTTTTTT,CASSLIHRGSNEKLFF
12,TRBV19,TRBJ2-1,once,TRBD1,TGTGCCAGTAGTACCCGAGGACAGGGTTGGATCTTC,CASSTRGQGWIF
15,TRBV6-1,TRBJ1-5,.,.,TGTGCCAGCAGTCCACAGAGGGCCAGCAATCAGCCCCAGCATTTT,CASSPQRASNQPQHF
13,TRBV18,TRBJ1-1,.,.,TGTGCCAGCTCACCACAGGGAATCACTGAAGCTTTCTTT,CASSPQGITEAFF
15,TRBV18,TRBJ2-1,.,TRBD1,TGTGCCAGCCGCCCAGGGGGACAGGATTACAATGAGCAGTTCTTC,CASRPGGQDYNEQFF